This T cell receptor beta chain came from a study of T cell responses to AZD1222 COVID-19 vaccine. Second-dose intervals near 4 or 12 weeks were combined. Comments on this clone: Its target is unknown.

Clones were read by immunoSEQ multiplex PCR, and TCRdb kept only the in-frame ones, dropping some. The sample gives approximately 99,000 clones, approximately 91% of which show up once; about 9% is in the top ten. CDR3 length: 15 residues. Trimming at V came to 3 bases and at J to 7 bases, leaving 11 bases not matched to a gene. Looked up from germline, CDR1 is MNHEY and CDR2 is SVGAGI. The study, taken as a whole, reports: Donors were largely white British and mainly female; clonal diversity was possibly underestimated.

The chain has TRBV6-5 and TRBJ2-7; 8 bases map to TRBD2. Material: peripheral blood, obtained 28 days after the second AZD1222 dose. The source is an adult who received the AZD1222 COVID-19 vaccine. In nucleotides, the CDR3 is TGTGCCAGCAGTTATAGGGAAGCGGGAGTGTATGAGCAGTACTTC. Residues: CASSYREAGVYEQYF.